The 18 T cell receptor beta chains below were found in one sample sequenced in a study of long-term antiretroviral therapy in people with HIV. The assay used was immunoSEQ (version v3.0), run at survey level. TCRdb keeps only in-frame clones here, not all; method: immunoSEQ multiplex PCR. The data show under 30,000 clones, 80% to 85% seen once. The sequences come from unsorted PBMCs, collected 0.8 years before starting antiretroviral therapy. These receptors came from a man aged 18 to 35 with HIV.

The chain has TRBV7-9 and TRBJ2-1, with D unresolved. CDR1 SEHNR and CDR2 FQNEAQ come from the germline V gene (reference sequence). The CDR3 runs 13 residues. The V gene lost 1 base and the J gene lost 3 bases, with 4 bases spanning the gap. CDR3 residues: CASSLGFYNEQFF. Written as DNA, the CDR3 is TGTGCCAGCAGCTTAGGGTTCTACAATGAGCAGTTCTTC.

This clone was found once. The rearrangement uses TRBV5-4 and TRBJ1-2; a weak D match, TRBD1 (6 bases). Germline-derived CDR1 and CDR2 are SGHNT and YYREEE (reference sequence). V was pared by 4 bases and J by 0 bases, with 16 bases between. The length of the CDR3 is 16 residues. CDR3 residues: CASSPGLDRTNYGYTF. CDR3 in DNA: TGTGCCAGCAGCCCGGGGCTAGACAGGACTAACTATGGCTACACCTTC.

This chain joins TRBV30 and TRBJ2-1, with a tentative D call TRBD2 (6 bases). CDR1 and CDR2 (germline): GTSNPN, SVGIG (reference sequence). With 4 bases removed from V and 6 bases from J, the gap between germline ends came to 13 bases. The CDR3 has 13 residues. The CDR3 sequence: CAWIADGGNEQFF. CDR3 sequence (DNA): TGTGCCTGGATTGCGGACGGGGGCAATGAGCAGTTCTTC.

This chain links TRBV14 with TRBJ2-3; a weak D match, TRBD1 (6 bases). The CDR3 consists of 14 residues. Per germline, CDR1 SGHDN and CDR2 FVKESK. With 6 bases removed from V and 4 bases from J, the gap between germline ends came to 14 bases. CDR3 DNA sequence: TGTGCCAGCAGACGGACAGCCGAATCAGATACGCAGTATTTT. Protein: CASRRTAESDTQYF.

V and J are TRBV7-2 and TRBJ2-5, with D perhaps matching TRBD2 (7 bases). Germline CDR1 SGHTA, CDR2 FQGNSA. This CDR3 comprises 15 residues. Trimming removed 5 bases from V and 7 bases from J, with 20 bases in between. CDR3 residues: CASSPEPGRGGTQYF. CDR3 nucleotides: TGTGCCAGCAGCCCGGAACCGGGGAGGGGGGGGACCCAGTACTTC.

A single count supports this clone. V gene TRBV19 combines with J gene TRBJ1-3; tentatively, D is TRBD1 (5 bases). Germline CDR1 LNHDA, CDR2 SQIVND (reference sequence). V was shortened by 0 bases and J by 1 base, with 10 bases between the two germline ends. The CDR3 consists of 16 residues. CDR3: CASSIELGVSGNTIYF. CDR3 coding DNA: TGTGCCAGTAGTATAGAGTTAGGGGTATCTGGAAACACCATATATTTT.

The chain uses TRBV7-9 and TRBJ2-3; the match to TRBD1 covers 10 bases. J gave up 4 bases and V 2 bases, and 6 bases lay outside the gene matches. This CDR3 is 16 amino acids long. Germline V gives CDR1 SEHNR, CDR2 FQNEAQ (reference sequence). The CDR3, as DNA: TGTGCCAGCAGCTTACCCAAGACAGGGGGCTCAGATACGCAGTATTTT. Protein: CASSLPKTGGSDTQYF.

This chain connects TRBV2 to TRBJ2-3; TRBD2 matches at 11 bases. Germline V gene data show CDR1 as SNHLY and CDR2 as FYNNEI. The junction had 8 bases not matched to a gene; V was cut back by 6 bases and J by 6 bases. CDR3 length equals 15 residues. The CDR3 here is CASRGLAEGWDTQYF. In nucleotides, the CDR3 is TGTGCCAGCAGGGGACTAGCGGAGGGGTGGGATACGCAGTATTTT.

The chain has TRBV11-3 and TRBJ2-5; 12 positions match TRBD2. V gave up 6 bases and J gave up 7 bases; unmatched junction bases: 3. The CDR3 loop spans 13 amino acids. Germline V gives CDR1 SGHNT, CDR2 YENEEA. The CDR3 reads CASSLLAGGTQYF. For the CDR3, the DNA is TGTGCCAGCAGTCTACTAGCGGGAGGGACCCAGTACTTC.

The J gene is TRBJ2-7, the V gene TRBV7-3; TRBD2 might be the D (5 bases). The CDR3 length is 18 residues. Trimming took off 4 bases at V and 2 bases at J, with 24 bases between the two ends. CDR1 and CDR2 (germline): SGHTA, FQGTGA. CDR3 residues: CASSSMWLGLGDPYEQYF. The DNA of the CDR3 is TGTGCCAGCAGCTCAATGTGGTTGGGCCTGGGAGACCCCTACGAGCAGTACTTC.

The chain carries TRBV28 and TRBJ1-2, with TRBD1 matching 10 bases. The CDR3 totals 14 residues. Germline V lookup: CDR1 MDHEN, CDR2 SYDVKM. V was clipped by 2 bases and J by 9 bases; unmatched bases: 6. CDR3 region: CASSLPRTGGSYTF. In DNA form, the CDR3 reads TGTGCCAGCAGTTTACCCCGGACAGGGGGTAGCTACACCTTC.

The V call is TRBV27, the J call TRBJ2-2; 10 bases fit TRBD2. CDR1 and CDR2 (germline): MNHEY, SMNVEV (reference sequence). This CDR3 region has 17 residues. The ends lost 5 bases at V and 4 bases at J; junction bases unmatched: 10. The DNA for the CDR3 is TGTGCCAGCAGTCCTAGTGGACTAGCGGCTTTCACCGGGGAGCTGTTTTTT. Its translation: CASSPSGLAAFTGELFF.

The chain has TRBV2 and TRBJ2-7; TRBD1 or TRBD2 may be the D gene (5 bases each). Germline V lookup: CDR1 SNHLY, CDR2 FYNNEI. The CDR3 runs 15 residues. V lost 2 bases to trimming and J lost 6 bases, with 17 bases between them. The CDR3, as DNA: TGTGCCAGCAGTGAACTTGAGGGGTCGGTAGGCGAGCAGTACTTC. Protein product: CASSELEGSVGEQYF. The entire variable domain, with the rest obtained from reference TRBV2 and TRBJ2-7, is as follows: EPEVTQTPSHQVTQMGQEVILRCVPISNHLYFYWYRQILGQKVEFLVSFYNNEISEKSEIFDDQFSVERPDGSNFTLKIRSTKLEDSAMYFCASSELEGSVGEQYFGPGTRLTVT.

The chain employs TRBV27 and TRBJ2-7; a weak D match, TRBD1 (7 bases). Looked up from germline, CDR1 is MNHEY and CDR2 is SMNVEV (reference sequence). The CDR3 contains 15 residues. The V end was cut by 10 bases, the J end by 7 bases, with 26 bases between. CDR3 in DNA: TGTGCCACTAGCCTTAAGGGGGCGCGGGGTAGGGAGCAGTACTTC. Protein: CATSLKGARGREQYF.

The chain carries TRBV2 and TRBJ2-3; maybe TRBD1 (5 bases). The CDR3 runs 13 residues. Germline lookup yields CDR1 SNHLY and CDR2 FYNNEI. The V end lost 6 bases, the J end lost 1 base, and 8 bases lay between the germline ends. The CDR3 spells CASRETGTDTQYF. The CDR3 coding sequence is TGTGCCAGCAGAGAGACAGGCACAGATACGCAGTATTTT.

The chain has TRBV5-1 and TRBJ2-2, with 7 bases fitting TRBD1. Trimming at V came to 4 bases and at J to 5 bases, leaving 5 bases not matched to a gene. CDR3 length: 14 residues. Germline CDR1 and CDR2: SGHRS and YFSETQ. CDR3 sequence reads: CASSLEQGTGELFF. The CDR3 coding sequence is TGCGCCAGCAGCCTAGAACAGGGGACCGGGGAGCTGTTTTTT.

Judged by abundance, this clone is large (0.1 to 1%). The chain employs TRBV28 and TRBJ2-7, with D possibly TRBD2 on 6 matching bases. Germline V gene lookup returns CDR1 MDHEN and CDR2 SYDVKM. V was pared by 6 bases and J by 3 bases, with 12 bases between. The CDR3 extends over 13 amino acids. CDR3 amino acids: CASSVGLNYEQYF. The CDR3 coding sequence is TGTGCCAGCAGCGTCGGACTAAACTACGAGCAGTACTTC.

V usage is TRBV7-3 and J usage is TRBJ2-3; tentative D call: TRBD2 (6 bases). CDR3 length equals 15 residues. V shed 5 bases and J shed 3 bases, with 15 bases lying between them. The germline V gene has CDR1 SGHTA and CDR2 FQGTGA. The CDR3 loop reads CASSQPPEGTDTQYF. CDR3 sequence (DNA): TGTGCCAGCAGCCAACCTCCGGAGGGGACAGATACGCAGTATTTT.